This T cell receptor (beta chain) was recovered during a study of blood T cell repertoires in COVID-19. The wider study: Nucleic acid was either cDNA or gDNA, and it came from T cells, B-cell-depleted T cells, or PBMCs.

Per the original methods: Scientists estimated how many nucleated cells there were by amplifying reference gene primers. Sequencing used immunoSEQ multiplex PCR; TCRdb keeps in-frame clones, though not all of them. V, J and clone size reflect that table, while D and trimming were determined from the DNA. Here the sample spans under 250,000 clones, 81% being singletons. What was sequenced was peripheral blood. The sequence came from a woman older than 75 with acute or convalescent COVID-19.

The CDR3 loop is CASSPSVGGGPYEQYF. Here the CDR3 DNA reads TGTGCCAGCTCACCTTCAGTAGGGGGGGGGCCTTACGAGCAGTACTTC. The V gene is TRBV18, the J gene TRBJ2-7; possible D gene TRBD2, 7 bases. The V end lost 3 bases, the J end lost 4 bases, and 19 bases lay between the germline ends. The germline gives CDR1 KGHSH, CDR2 LQKENI. This CDR3 is 16 amino acids long.